This T cell receptor beta chain was documented in a study of early T cells in non-severe SARS-CoV-2 infection. Across the study: The study sequenced bulk RNA from unsorted whole blood, with chains unpaired. Study-wide findings and caveats: CD4 and private specificities were missed by VDJdb matching, which favored anti-spike CD8 responses.

V was shortened by 6 bases and J by 6 bases, with 21 bases between the two germline ends. Germline CDR1 is DFQATT and CDR2 is SNEGSKA (reference sequence). CDR3 size: 15 residues. Unique molecular identifiers were affixed to single, distinct cDNA molecules. Using its own MiXCR run on the 5' RACE reads, TCRdb lists one record per CDR3 protein. The sample lists 29,000 or so distinct CDR3 sequences, about 4.5% occurring once. This clonotype was counted ten times or more. The antigen is not known. V and J are TRBV20-1 and TRBJ2-1; TRBD2 might be the D (6 bases). This receptor was taken from an adult who was a healthcare worker with PCR-confirmed SARS-CoV-2 infection or an uninfected control (not recorded which). Sequencing was performed on whole blood. CDR3 protein: CSAPRALAGTNEQFF. The CDR3 nucleotides are TGCAGTGCCCCGAGGGCACTAGCTGGGACCAATGAGCAGTTCTTC.